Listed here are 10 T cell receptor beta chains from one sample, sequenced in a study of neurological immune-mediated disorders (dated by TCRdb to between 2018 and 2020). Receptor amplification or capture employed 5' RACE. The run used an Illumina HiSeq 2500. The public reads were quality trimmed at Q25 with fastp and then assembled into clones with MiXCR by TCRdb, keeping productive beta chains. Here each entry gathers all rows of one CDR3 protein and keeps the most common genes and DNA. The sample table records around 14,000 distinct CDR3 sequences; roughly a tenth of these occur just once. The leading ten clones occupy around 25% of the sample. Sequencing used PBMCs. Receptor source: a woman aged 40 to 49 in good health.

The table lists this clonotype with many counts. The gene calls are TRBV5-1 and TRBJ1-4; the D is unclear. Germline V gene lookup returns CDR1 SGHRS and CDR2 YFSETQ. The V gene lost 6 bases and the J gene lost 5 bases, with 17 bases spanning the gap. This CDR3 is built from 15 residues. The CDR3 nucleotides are TGCGCCAGCAAGGGTCTGGGAGGGTTCAATGAAAAACTGTTTTTT. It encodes CASKGLGGFNEKLFF.

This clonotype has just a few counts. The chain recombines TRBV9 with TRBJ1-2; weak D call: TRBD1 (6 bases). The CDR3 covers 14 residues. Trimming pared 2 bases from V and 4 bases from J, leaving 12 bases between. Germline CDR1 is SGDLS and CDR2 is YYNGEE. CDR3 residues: CASSVGGGSYGYTF. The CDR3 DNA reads TGTGCCAGCAGCGTGGGAGGGGGAAGCTATGGCTACACCTTC.

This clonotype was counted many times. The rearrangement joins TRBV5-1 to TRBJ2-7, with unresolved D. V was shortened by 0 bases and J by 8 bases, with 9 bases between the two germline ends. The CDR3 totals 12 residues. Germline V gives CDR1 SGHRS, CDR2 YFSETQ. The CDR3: CASSLEGVQQYF. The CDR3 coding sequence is TGCGCCAGCAGCTTGGAGGGCGTCCAGCAGTACTTC.

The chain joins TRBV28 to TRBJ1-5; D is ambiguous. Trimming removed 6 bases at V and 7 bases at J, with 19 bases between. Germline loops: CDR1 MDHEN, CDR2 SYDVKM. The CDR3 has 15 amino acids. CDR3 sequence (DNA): TGTGCCAGCAGCGGCTTGAAGAACTTTGTCCAGCCCCAGCATTTT. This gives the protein CASSGLKNFVQPQHF. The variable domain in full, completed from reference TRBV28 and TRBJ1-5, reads DVKVTQSSRYLVKRTGEKVFLECVQDMDHENMFWYRQDPGLGLRLIYFSYDVKMKEKGDIPEGYSVSREKKERFSLILESASTNQTSMYLCASSGLKNFVQPQHFGDGTRLSIL.

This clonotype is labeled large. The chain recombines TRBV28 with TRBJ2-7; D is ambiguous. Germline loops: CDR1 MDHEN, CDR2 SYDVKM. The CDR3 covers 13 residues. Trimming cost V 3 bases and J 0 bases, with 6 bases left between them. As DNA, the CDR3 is TGTGCCAGCAGTTTGGGTCTCTCCTACGAGCAGTACTTC. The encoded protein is CASSLGLSYEQYF.

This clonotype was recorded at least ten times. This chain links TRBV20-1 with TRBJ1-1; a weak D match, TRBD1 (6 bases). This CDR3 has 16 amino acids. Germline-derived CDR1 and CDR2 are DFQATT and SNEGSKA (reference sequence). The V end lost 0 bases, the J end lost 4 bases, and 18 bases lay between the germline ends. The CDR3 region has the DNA TGCAGTGCTAGAGATGTGGGGGCGGCGGGGGGCACTGAAGCTTTCTTT. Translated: CSARDVGAAGGTEAFF.

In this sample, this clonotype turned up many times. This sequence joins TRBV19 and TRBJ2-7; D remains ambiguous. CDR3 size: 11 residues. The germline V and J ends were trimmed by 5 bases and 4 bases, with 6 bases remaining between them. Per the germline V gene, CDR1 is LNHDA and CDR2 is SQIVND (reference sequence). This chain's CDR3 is CASSSRYEQYF. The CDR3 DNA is TGTGCCAGTAGTTCCAGATACGAGCAGTACTTC.

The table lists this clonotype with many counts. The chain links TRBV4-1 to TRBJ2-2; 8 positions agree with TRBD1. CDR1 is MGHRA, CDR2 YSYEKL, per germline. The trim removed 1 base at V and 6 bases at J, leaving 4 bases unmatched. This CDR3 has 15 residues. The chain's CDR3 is CASSQGTGYAGELFF. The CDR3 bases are TGCGCCAGCAGCCAAGGGACAGGGTACGCCGGGGAGCTGTTTTTT.

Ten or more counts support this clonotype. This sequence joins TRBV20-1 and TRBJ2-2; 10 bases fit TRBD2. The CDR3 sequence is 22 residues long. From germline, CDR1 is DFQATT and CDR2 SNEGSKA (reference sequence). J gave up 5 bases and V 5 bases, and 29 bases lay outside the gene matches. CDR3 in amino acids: CSALVVPGQSSFSGRSTGELFF. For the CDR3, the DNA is TGCAGTGCTCTAGTCGTCCCGGGACAGTCCTCTTTTAGCGGGAGGTCTACCGGGGAGCTGTTTTTT.

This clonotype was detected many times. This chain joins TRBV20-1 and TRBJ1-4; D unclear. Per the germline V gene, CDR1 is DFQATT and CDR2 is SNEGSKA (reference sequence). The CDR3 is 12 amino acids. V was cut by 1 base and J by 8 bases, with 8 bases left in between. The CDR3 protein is CSARGRGEKLFF. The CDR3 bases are TGCAGTGCTAGAGGGCGTGGGGAAAAACTGTTTTTT.